Listed here are 31 T cell receptor beta chains from one sample, sequenced in a study of T cell clonality in common variable immunodeficiency. The table came from immunoSEQ multiplex PCR; TCRdb's copy has only in-frame clones and leaves some out. The sample contains some 50,000 clones, none occurring once; about 5.9% lies in the top ten. What was sequenced was peripheral blood mononuclear cells. The receptor source for this set is a person between 18 and 75 years old in good health.

This clone was seen ten or more times. The missing CDR3 end, 3 residues past where the read stops, is filled in from the germline J gene. J is TRBJ1-5 and V is TRBV6-2 or TRBV6-3; 8 positions match TRBD1. In germline, CDR1 is MNHEY, CDR2 SVGEGT. The trim removed 7 bases at V and 1 base at J, leaving 9 bases unmatched. This CDR3 is 16 amino acids long. CDR3 protein: CASTHRDRRSNQPQHF. Incomplete CDR3 DNA: TGTGCCAGCACCCACCGGGACAGGCGGAGCAATCAGCCC.

In its sample, this clone was seen many times. The read terminates 3 residues ahead of where the CDR3 ends, so the germline J gene completes it. The V call is TRBV7-9, the J call TRBJ1-1; TRBD1 matches 9 bases. CDR1 is SEHNR and CDR2 is FQNEAQ in the germline V gene (reference sequence). The length of the CDR3 is 14 residues. With 5 bases clipped from V and 6 bases from J, the junction kept 7 bases outside the gene matches. CDR3 DNA (partial): TGTGCCAGCAGCCTCCTCGGGACAGGGTCTGAA. Protein sequence: CASSLLGTGSE. The full CDR3 reads CASSLLGTGSEAFF. The full variable domain, its missing parts supplied by reference TRBV7-9 and TRBJ1-1, is DTGVSQNPRHKITKRGQNVTFRCDPISEHNRLYWYRQTLGQGPEFLTYFQNEAQLEKSRLLSDRFSAERPKGSFSTLEIQRTEQGDSAMYLCASSLLGTGSEAFFGQGTRLTVV.

There are many counts of this clone. The read gets to within 3 residues of the CDR3 end, and the germline J gene fills in the rest. The V call is TRBV5-6, the J call TRBJ1-1; 8 nucleotides align to TRBD1. Germline values: CDR1 SGHDT, CDR2 YYEEEE. The CDR3 sequence is 15 residues long. CDR3 DNA, as far as it was read: TGTGCCAGCAGCTTATGGGACAGGCGCGCACGGGGA. Protein product: CASSLWDRRARG. The CDR3, in full, reads CASSLWDRRARGAFF.

With respect to this clone: The CDR3 end is not reached by the read, which stops 3 residues before it; the germline J gene fills it in. The rearrangement joins TRBV30 to TRBJ1-1, with 7 bases matching TRBD1. Germline V gene lookup returns CDR1 GTSNPN and CDR2 SVGIG (reference sequence). This CDR3 has 14 residues. With V trimmed by 3 bases and J by 0 bases, 4 bases remained unmatched. Partial CDR3 DNA: TGTGCCTGGAGCGGACAGGTGGTGAACACTGAA. It encodes CAWSGQVVNTE. The complete CDR3 sequence is CAWSGQVVNTEAFF.

Only a few counts were recorded for this clone. The CDR3 end is not reached by the read, which stops 3 residues before it; the germline J gene fills it in. This chain joins TRBV10-3 and TRBJ2-5, with TRBD2 identical over 8 bases. The length of the CDR3 is 15 residues. CDR1 is ENHRY and CDR2 is SYGVKD in the germline V gene. The CDR3 region is CAISVAGQNSDTQYF. The sequenced CDR3 bases are TGTGCCATCAGCGTAGCGGGGCAAAACTCTGATACC.

This clone was seen at least ten times. The read terminates 3 residues ahead of where the CDR3 ends, so the germline J gene completes it. The V gene is TRBV5-4, the J gene TRBJ2-4; D might be TRBD1 or TRBD2, each matching 7 bases. Germline-derived CDR1 and CDR2 are SGHNT and YYREEE (reference sequence). This CDR3 spans 13 amino acids. CDR3 DNA (partial): TGTGCCAGCAGCGGGGGAGGGGGCTATGGT. This codes for CASSGGGGYG. The CDR3 in full is CASSGGGGYGQYF.

Ten or more counts support this clone. The read halts 3 residues ahead of the CDR3 end, with the missing end drawn from the germline J gene. The chain couples TRBV2 to TRBJ2-1; 9 bases align to TRBD1. With V trimmed by 6 bases and J by 3 bases, 6 bases remained unmatched. Germline loops: CDR1 SNHLY, CDR2 FYNNEI. The CDR3 extends over 15 amino acids. The CDR3 here is CASRLPGQGYNEQFF. CDR3 DNA, as far as it was read: TGTGCCAGCAGGTTACCGGGACAGGGCTACAATGAG.

In its sample, this clone was seen a few times. The sequenced fragment ends 3 residues before the CDR3 boundary, so the rest is inferred from the germline J gene. The gene calls are TRBV18 and TRBJ2-4; D is possibly TRBD1 (8 bases). This CDR3 region has 13 residues. CDR1 is KGHSH, CDR2 LQKENI, per germline. The chain's CDR3 is CASSPGQGGGQYF. The CDR3 bases that were read are TGTGCCAGCTCACCTGGACAGGGCGGGGGT. The full variable domain, with the rest looked up from reference TRBV18 and TRBJ2-4, is NAGVMQNPRHLVRRRGQEARLRCSPMKGHSHVYWYRQLPEEGLKFMVYLQKENIIDESGMPKERFSAEFPKEGPSILRIQQVVRGDSAAYFCASSPGQGGGQYFGAGTRLSVL.

This clone was observed many times. The read gets to within 3 residues of the CDR3 end, and the germline J gene fills in the rest. The chain is built from TRBV2 and TRBJ2-3; D is unresolved. Between the trimmed V and J ends, which lost 7 bases and 6 bases, there was a span of 11 bases. Per the germline V gene, CDR1 is SNHLY and CDR2 is FYNNEI. This CDR3 contains 12 residues. The DNA read from the CDR3 is TGTGCCAGCAACTCGCTTTCGGATACG. Its protein product is CASNSLSDT. The whole CDR3 protein is CASNSLSDTQYF.

This clone was detected ten times or more. The read ends 3 residues early relative to the CDR3; the germline J gene fills the gap. The J gene is TRBJ1-3, the V gene TRBV5-1; no clear D. The CDR3 runs to 14 residues. Germline V gene sequence: CDR1 SGHRS, CDR2 YFSETQ. Between the trimmed V and J ends, which lost 2 bases and 3 bases, there was a span of 9 bases. CDR3 DNA (partial): TGCGCCAGCAGCTTAAATTACTTTGGAAACACC. The encoded protein is CASSLNYFGNT. The full CDR3 sequence reads CASSLNYFGNTIYF.

This clone was seen more than once but under ten times. The sequenced fragment ends 3 residues before the CDR3 boundary, so the rest is inferred from the germline J gene. This chain connects TRBV11-2 to TRBJ2-3; maybe TRBD2 (6 bases). The CDR3 sequence is 14 residues long. Germline V gene data show CDR1 as SGHAT and CDR2 as FQNNGV. CDR3 amino acids: CASSFRPGDQPQYF. CDR3 bases read: TGTGCCAGCAGCTTTCGTCCGGGGGATCAGCCG.

This clone was counted a few times. Sequencing ends 3 residues short of the CDR3 end; the germline J gene provides the rest. V usage is TRBV6-1 and J usage is TRBJ1-1; maybe TRBD1 (5 bases). The CDR3 covers 15 residues. The germline CDR1 and CDR2 sequences are MNHNS and SASEGT. CDR3 protein: CASSEQRGGQETAFF. CDR3 DNA (partial): TGTGCCAGCAGTGAACAGCGGGGGGGTCAAGAGACA.

This clone was recorded a few times. The CDR3 end falls 3 residues outside the read, so it is completed with the germline J gene. This chain links TRBV2 with TRBJ1-1; possible D gene TRBD1, 6 bases. This CDR3 region has 15 residues. Germline lookup yields CDR1 SNHLY and CDR2 FYNNEI. The CDR3 loop is CASRAGAAGANVAFF. The sequenced part of the CDR3 DNA is TGTGCCAGCAGGGCAGGGGCCGCCGGGGCCAACGTA.

At least ten counts were recorded for this clone. Read coverage stops 3 residues before the CDR3 terminus; the germline J gene supplies the remainder. The V call is TRBV5-4, the J call TRBJ2-5; D gene ambiguous. Looked up from germline, CDR1 is SGHNT and CDR2 is YYREEE (reference sequence). Trimming stripped 1 base from V and 4 bases from J, with 2 bases between. CDR3 length: 11 residues. The CDR3 is CASSLRETQYF. The CDR3 DNA, read in part, is TGTGCCAGCAGCTTGCGAGAGACC.

This clone was detected ten times or more. The read is 3 residues too short to cover the CDR3 end, so that end is filled in from the germline J gene. This chain links TRBV19 with TRBJ1-3; D is unresolved. V lost 5 bases and J lost 3, with 8 bases in between. The CDR3 spans 13 residues. The germline CDR1 and CDR2 sequences are LNHDA and SQIVND (reference sequence). This CDR3 reads CASSATGGNTIYF. The sequenced CDR3 bases are TGTGCCAGTAGTGCCACCGGTGGAAACACC.

The table lists this clone with many counts. The read finishes 3 residues shy of the CDR3 end, and the germline J gene is used to complete it. This sequence joins TRBV30 and TRBJ1-6, with D maybe TRBD1 (6 bases). The length of the CDR3 is 15 residues. Germline V gene data show CDR1 as GTSNPN and CDR2 as SVGIG (reference sequence). V was trimmed by 0 bases and J by 8 bases, leaving 14 bases between them. CDR3 DNA, as far as it was read: TGTGCCTGGAGTGTACGTTCAGGGGATGATTCACCC. It specifies CAWSVRSGDDSP. The entire CDR3 protein reads CAWSVRSGDDSPLHF.

This clone was detected only a few times. This may stem from a read error, because a much larger clone lies one nucleotide away. The read terminates 3 residues before the CDR3 end, so the remaining end is supplied by the germline J gene. The chain uses TRBV7-2 and TRBJ2-3, with 7 bases fitting TRBD1. CDR3 length equals 14 residues. Germline CDR1 is SGHTA and CDR2 is FQGNSA. Partial CDR3 DNA: TGTGCCAGCAGTCCGGGACAGACCAATCAGCCG. Its protein product is CASSPGQTNQP. The complete CDR3 protein is CASSPGQTNQPQYF.

In its sample, this clone was seen many times. The read comes to an end 3 residues before the CDR3 does, leaving the germline J gene to fill in the end. This rearrangement joins TRBV20-1 to TRBJ2-3; 12 bases match TRBD2. This CDR3 region has 15 residues. Germline CDR1 and CDR2: DFQATT and SNEGSKA (reference sequence). The V and J ends lost 3 bases and 3 bases, in that order; junction bases with no gene match: 4. The CDR3 is CSASGTSGGTDTQYF. The part of the CDR3 DNA that was read is TGCAGTGCTAGTGGAACTAGCGGGGGGACAGATACG.

This clone was picked up many times. The sequenced fragment ends 3 residues before the CDR3 boundary, so the rest is inferred from the germline J gene. This chain links TRBV18 with TRBJ1-5; 7 bases line up with TRBD1. With V trimmed by 4 bases and J by 2 bases, 8 bases remained unmatched. Germline lookup yields CDR1 KGHSH and CDR2 LQKENI. This CDR3 comprises 16 residues. This CDR3 reads CASSLDREVGNQPQHF. The sequenced CDR3 bases are TGTGCCAGCTCACTCGACAGGGAGGTCGGCAATCAGCCC.

The sequenced CDR3 bases are TGTGCCAGCAGCTTAGCAGGGGAAACCTACGAC. Translation gives CASSLAGETYD. The whole CDR3 protein reads CASSLAGETYDYTF. This chain links TRBV7-9 with TRBJ1-2, with D tentatively TRBD1 (5 bases). The read comes to an end 3 residues before the CDR3 does, leaving the germline J gene to fill in the end. The CDR3 extends over 14 amino acids. Germline V CDR1 and CDR2: SEHNR, FQNEAQ (reference sequence).

About this clone itself: The read stops 3 residues short of the end of the CDR3; the missing end is completed from the germline J gene. The chain carries TRBV7-2 and TRBJ2-2; 7 bases line up with TRBD2. The CDR3 spans 14 residues. The germline gives CDR1 SGHTA, CDR2 FQGNSA. The sequenced part of the CDR3 DNA is TGTGCCAGCAGCCAAAGTGGGGGGGTTGGGAAG. Translation gives CASSQSGGVGK. The full CDR3 sequence reads CASSQSGGVGKLFF.

In this sample, this clone turned up many times. The CDR3 end lies 3 residues beyond the end of the read and is filled in from the germline J gene. The V call is TRBV5-1, the J call TRBJ1-1, with 8 bases identical to TRBD1. The ends lost 4 bases at V and 4 bases at J; junction bases unmatched: 12. The CDR3 is 16 amino acids. Germline loops: CDR1 SGHRS, CDR2 YFSETQ. The CDR3 reads CASSRGQGEVTTEAFF. CDR3 DNA, as far as it was read: TGCGCCAGCAGCCGAGGACAGGGTGAGGTGACCACTGAA.

Many counts were recorded for this clone. The CDR3 goes on 3 residues after the read ends, and that part is filled in from the germline J gene. The chain recombines TRBV30 with TRBJ2-1, with TRBD2 matching over 10 bases. Germline CDR1 reads GTSNPN; CDR2 reads SVGIG (reference sequence). This CDR3 is built from 14 residues. The ends lost 2 bases at V and 8 bases at J; junction bases unmatched: 6. The covered CDR3 bases are TGTGCCTGGAGTACGCTAGCGGGGGCTTATGAG. This encodes CAWSTLAGAYE. The complete CDR3 reads CAWSTLAGAYEQFF.

This clone appeared many times. The read halts 3 residues ahead of the CDR3 end, with the missing end drawn from the germline J gene. The rearrangement links TRBV5-6 to TRBJ1-2; 9 nucleotides align to TRBD1. The CDR3 is made up of 13 amino acids. Per germline, CDR1 SGHDT and CDR2 YYEEEE. CDR3 DNA, as far as it was read: TGTGCCAGCAGCAAACAGGGGGCGTCAGGC. It codes for CASSKQGASG. The CDR3 in its entirety is CASSKQGASGYTF.

Many counts were recorded for this clone. The read finishes 3 residues shy of the CDR3 end, and the germline J gene is used to complete it. The rearrangement uses TRBV5-6 and TRBJ2-2, with TRBD2 matching 8 bases. Losses at the gene ends were 4 bases for V and 3 bases for J; bases not matched to a gene: 5. The CDR3 covers 15 residues. Germline V gene sequence: CDR1 SGHDT, CDR2 YYEEEE. The CDR3 loop is CASSLTLADTGELFF. CDR3 DNA (partial): TGTGCCAGCAGCCTGACACTAGCGGACACCGGGGAG.

This clone was seen repeatedly, ten times or more. The CDR3 end falls 3 residues outside the read, so it is completed with the germline J gene. The rearrangement uses TRBV20-1 and TRBJ2-3; D call uncertain. Germline lookup yields CDR1 DFQATT and CDR2 SNEGSKA (reference sequence). The V end lost 1 base, the J end lost 6 bases, and 17 bases lay between the germline ends. This CDR3 region has 15 residues. CDR3 sequence reads: CSARGLDGRFDTQYF. The sequenced CDR3 bases are TGCAGTGCTAGAGGATTGGATGGGCGCTTTGATACG.

This clone was detected ten times or more. From the germline J gene comes the end of the CDR3, since the read stops 3 residues before it. The V call is TRBV30, the J call TRBJ2-1; 8 bases are shared with TRBD2. CDR3 length: 14 residues. Trimming removed 1 base from V and 4 bases from J; junction bases left unmatched: 3. The germline gives CDR1 GTSNPN, CDR2 SVGIG (reference sequence). The DNA read from the CDR3 is TGTGCCTGGAGTGGAGGACTAGCATACAATGAG. Protein sequence: CAWSGGLAYNE. The complete CDR3 reads CAWSGGLAYNEQFF.

This clone has a count of ten or more. The read ends 3 residues early relative to the CDR3; the germline J gene fills the gap. J is TRBJ1-3 and V is TRBV5-1, with D perhaps TRBD1 (6 bases). The CDR3 contains 15 residues. Germline CDR1 is SGHRS and CDR2 is YFSETQ. V was cut by 3 bases and J by 8 bases, with 18 bases left in between. Partial CDR3 DNA: TGCGCCAGCAGCTCCGGACAGACCTCCGTGGACACC. Translating it yields CASSSGQTSVDT. The full CDR3 is CASSSGQTSVDTIYF.

This clone has ten or more counts. Incomplete CDR3 DNA: TGTGCCAGCAGTAAAAGCGGGTCCTACAATGAG. This gives the protein CASSKSGSYNE. In full, the CDR3 is CASSKSGSYNEQFF. The chain joins TRBV6-4 to TRBJ2-1; weak D call: TRBD2 (6 bases). The observed sequence ends 3 residues before the CDR3 terminus, with the missing tail filled in from the germline J gene. The germline V gene has CDR1 MRHNA and CDR2 SNTAGT. V lost 5 bases and J lost 1, with 9 bases in between. This CDR3 is built from 14 residues.

The sample holds a few counts of this clone. The CDR3 extends 3 residues past the end of the read, so its final part is completed from the germline J gene. The rearrangement uses TRBV18 and TRBJ1-3; 9 positions agree with TRBD1. CDR1 is KGHSH and CDR2 is LQKENI in the germline V gene. V lost 6 bases to trimming and J lost 9 bases; unmatched junction nucleotides: 12. CDR3 length: 15 amino acids. CDR3 DNA, as far as it was read: TGTGCCAGCTCGGTTGGGACAGGGAAGCTGTCCACC. Protein sequence: CASSVGTGKLST. The whole CDR3 protein reads CASSVGTGKLSTIYF.

Note on this clone: Read sequence stops 3 residues before the CDR3 end, and the germline J gene provides the missing end. The rearrangement uses TRBV7-8 and TRBJ2-7; D remains ambiguous. CDR3 length: 13 amino acids. Germline assignment: CDR1 SGHVS and CDR2 FQNEAQ. Trimming left V 7 bases short and J 3 bases short, with 13 bases between. The DNA read from the CDR3 is TGTGCCAGCACCGGTCCACTGAGCTACGAG. Residues: CASTGPLSYE. The entire CDR3 protein is CASTGPLSYEQYF.